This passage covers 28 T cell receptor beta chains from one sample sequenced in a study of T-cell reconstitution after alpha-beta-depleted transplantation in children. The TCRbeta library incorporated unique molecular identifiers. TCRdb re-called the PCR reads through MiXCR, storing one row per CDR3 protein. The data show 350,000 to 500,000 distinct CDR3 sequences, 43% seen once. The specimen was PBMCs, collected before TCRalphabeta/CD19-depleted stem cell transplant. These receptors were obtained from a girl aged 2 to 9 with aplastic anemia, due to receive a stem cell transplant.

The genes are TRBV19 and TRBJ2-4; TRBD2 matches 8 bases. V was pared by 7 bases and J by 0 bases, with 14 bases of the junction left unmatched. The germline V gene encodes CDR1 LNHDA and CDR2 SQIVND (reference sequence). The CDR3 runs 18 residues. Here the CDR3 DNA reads TGTGCCAGTACCATGTATAGGGCGGGAGGAAAAGCCAAAAACATTCAGTACTTC. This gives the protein CASTMYRAGGKAKNIQYF.

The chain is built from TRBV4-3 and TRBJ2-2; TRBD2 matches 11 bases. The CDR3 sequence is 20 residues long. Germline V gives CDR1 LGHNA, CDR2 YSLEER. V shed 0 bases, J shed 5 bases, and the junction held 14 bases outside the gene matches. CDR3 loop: CASSQEGATSGRIGTGELFF. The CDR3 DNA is TGCGCCAGCAGCCAAGAAGGGGCAACTAGCGGGAGAATAGGGACCGGGGAGCTGTTTTTT.

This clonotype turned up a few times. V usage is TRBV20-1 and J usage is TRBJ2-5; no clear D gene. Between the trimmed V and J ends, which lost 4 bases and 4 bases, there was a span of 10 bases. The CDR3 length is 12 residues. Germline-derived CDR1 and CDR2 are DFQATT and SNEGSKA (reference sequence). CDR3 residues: CSAMTPGETQYF. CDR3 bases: TGCAGTGCTATGACCCCCGGAGAGACCCAGTACTTC.

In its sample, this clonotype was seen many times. For the CDR3, the DNA is TGCAGTGCTAGGGAGCTACGGAGCTCCTACAATGAGCAGTTCTTC. This translates into CSARELRSSYNEQFF. The J gene is TRBJ2-1, the V gene TRBV20-1; D remains ambiguous. Trimming removed 3 bases at V and 0 bases at J, with 12 bases between. CDR3 size: 15 residues. Germline loops: CDR1 DFQATT, CDR2 SNEGSKA (reference sequence).

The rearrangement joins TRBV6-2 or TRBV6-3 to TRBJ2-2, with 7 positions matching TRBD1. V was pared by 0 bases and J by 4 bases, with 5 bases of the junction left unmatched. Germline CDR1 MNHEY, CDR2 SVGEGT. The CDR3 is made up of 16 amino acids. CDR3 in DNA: TGTGCCAGCAGTTACTCATCGACAGGGATCACCGGGGAGCTGTTTTTT. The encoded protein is CASSYSSTGITGELFF.

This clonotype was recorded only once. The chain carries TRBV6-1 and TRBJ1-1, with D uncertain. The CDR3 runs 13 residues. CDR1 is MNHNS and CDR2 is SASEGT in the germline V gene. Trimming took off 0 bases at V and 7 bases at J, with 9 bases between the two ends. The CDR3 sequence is CASSEARRDEAFF. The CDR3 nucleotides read TGTGCCAGCAGTGAAGCGCGACGGGATGAAGCTTTCTTT.

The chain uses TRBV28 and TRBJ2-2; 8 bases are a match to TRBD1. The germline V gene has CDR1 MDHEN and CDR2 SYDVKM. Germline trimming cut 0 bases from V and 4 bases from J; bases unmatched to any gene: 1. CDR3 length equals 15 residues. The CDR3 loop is CASSLWGTGTGELFF. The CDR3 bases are TGTGCCAGCAGTTTATGGGGGACAGGCACCGGGGAGCTGTTTTTT. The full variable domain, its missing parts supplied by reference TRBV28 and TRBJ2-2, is DVKVTQSSRYLVKRTGEKVFLECVQDMDHENMFWYRQDPGLGLRLIYFSYDVKMKEKGDIPEGYSVSREKKERFSLILESASTNQTSMYLCASSLWGTGTGELFFGEGSRLTVL.

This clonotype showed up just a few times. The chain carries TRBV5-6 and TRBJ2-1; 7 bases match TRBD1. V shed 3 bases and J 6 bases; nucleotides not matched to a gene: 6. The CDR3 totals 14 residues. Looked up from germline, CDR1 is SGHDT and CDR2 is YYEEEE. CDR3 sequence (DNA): TGTGCCAGCAGCTGGACAGGTTTCGGCAATGAGCAGTTCTTC. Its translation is CASSWTGFGNEQFF.

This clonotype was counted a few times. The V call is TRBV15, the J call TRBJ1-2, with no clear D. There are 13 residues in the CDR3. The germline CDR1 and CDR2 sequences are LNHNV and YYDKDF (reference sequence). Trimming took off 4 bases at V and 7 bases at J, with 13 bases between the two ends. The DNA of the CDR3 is TGTGCCACCAGCAAAGACGGGTTGGTTGGCTACACCTTC. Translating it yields CATSKDGLVGYTF.

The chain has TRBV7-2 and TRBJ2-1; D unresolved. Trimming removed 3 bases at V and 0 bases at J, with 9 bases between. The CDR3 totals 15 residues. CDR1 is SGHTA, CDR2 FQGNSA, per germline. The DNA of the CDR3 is TGTGCCAGCAGCTTGTACAAGGGCTCCTACAATGAGCAGTTCTTC. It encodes CASSLYKGSYNEQFF.

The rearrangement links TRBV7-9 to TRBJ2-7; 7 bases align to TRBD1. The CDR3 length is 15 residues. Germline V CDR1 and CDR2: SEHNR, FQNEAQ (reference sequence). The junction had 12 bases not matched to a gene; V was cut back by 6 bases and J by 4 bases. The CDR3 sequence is CASSSPQGNGYEQYF. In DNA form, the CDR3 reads TGTGCCAGCAGTTCCCCACAGGGGAATGGGTACGAGCAGTACTTC.

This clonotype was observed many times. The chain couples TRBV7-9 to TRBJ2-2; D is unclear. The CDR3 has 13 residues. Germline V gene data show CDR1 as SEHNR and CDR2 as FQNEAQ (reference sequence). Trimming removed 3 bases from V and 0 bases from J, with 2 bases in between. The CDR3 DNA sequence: TGTGCCAGCAGCTTGTCGAACACCGGGGAGCTGTTTTTT. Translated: CASSLSNTGELFF. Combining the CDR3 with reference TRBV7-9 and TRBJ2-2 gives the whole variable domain DTGVSQNPRHKITKRGQNVTFRCDPISEHNRLYWYRQTLGQGPEFLTYFQNEAQLEKSRLLSDRFSAERPKGSFSTLEIQRTEQGDSAMYLCASSLSNTGELFFGEGSRLTVL.

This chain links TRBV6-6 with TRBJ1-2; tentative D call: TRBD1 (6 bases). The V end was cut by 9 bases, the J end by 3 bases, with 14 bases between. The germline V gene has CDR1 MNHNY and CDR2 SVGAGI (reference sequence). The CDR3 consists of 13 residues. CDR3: CASQGLDDYGYTF. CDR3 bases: TGTGCCAGTCAGGGGTTGGACGACTATGGCTACACCTTC.

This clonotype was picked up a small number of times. The CDR3 nucleotides read TGTGCCAGCAGTTTTGGGACTACCGCTAGCACAGATACGCAGTATTTT. It specifies CASSFGTTASTDTQYF. This rearrangement joins TRBV6-5 to TRBJ2-3, with 7 bases aligning to TRBD2. The V segment lost 4 bases and the J segment 0 bases; nucleotides outside the gene matches: 7. Germline V gene sequence: CDR1 MNHEY, CDR2 SVGAGI. This CDR3 comprises 16 residues.

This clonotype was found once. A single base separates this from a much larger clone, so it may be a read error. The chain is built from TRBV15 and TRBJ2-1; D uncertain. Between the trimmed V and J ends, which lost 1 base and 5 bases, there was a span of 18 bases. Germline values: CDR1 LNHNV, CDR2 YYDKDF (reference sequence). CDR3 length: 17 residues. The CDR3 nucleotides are TGTGCCACCAGCAGAGTTCTCCCCCGCAGTTTCAACAATGAGCAGTTCTTC. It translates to CATSRVLPRSFNNEQFF.

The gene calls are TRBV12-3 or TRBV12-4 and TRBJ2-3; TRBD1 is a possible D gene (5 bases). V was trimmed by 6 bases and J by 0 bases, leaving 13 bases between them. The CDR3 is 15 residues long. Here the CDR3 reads CASSLRQSSTDTQYF. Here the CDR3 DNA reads TGTGCCAGCAGCCTTCGACAGAGTAGCACAGATACGCAGTATTTT.

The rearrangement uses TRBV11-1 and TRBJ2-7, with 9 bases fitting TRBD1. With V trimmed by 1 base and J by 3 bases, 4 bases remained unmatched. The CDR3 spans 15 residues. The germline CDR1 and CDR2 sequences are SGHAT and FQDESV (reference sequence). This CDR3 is CASSLGGTGLYEQYF. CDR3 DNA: TGTGCCAGCAGCTTAGGAGGGACAGGGCTCTACGAGCAGTACTTC.

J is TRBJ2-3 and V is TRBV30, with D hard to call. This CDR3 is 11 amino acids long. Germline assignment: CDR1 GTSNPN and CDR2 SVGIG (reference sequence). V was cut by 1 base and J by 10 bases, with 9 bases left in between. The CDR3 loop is CAWSALRAQYF. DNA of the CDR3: TGTGCCTGGAGTGCGCTTCGAGCGCAGTATTTT.

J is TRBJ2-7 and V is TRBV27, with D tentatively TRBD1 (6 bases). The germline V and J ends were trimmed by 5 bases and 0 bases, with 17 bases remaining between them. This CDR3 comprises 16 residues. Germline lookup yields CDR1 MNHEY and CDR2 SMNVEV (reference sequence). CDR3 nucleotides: TGTGCCAGCAGTCCCAAACGACAGGCTGTCTCCTACGAGCAGTACTTC. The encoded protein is CASSPKRQAVSYEQYF.

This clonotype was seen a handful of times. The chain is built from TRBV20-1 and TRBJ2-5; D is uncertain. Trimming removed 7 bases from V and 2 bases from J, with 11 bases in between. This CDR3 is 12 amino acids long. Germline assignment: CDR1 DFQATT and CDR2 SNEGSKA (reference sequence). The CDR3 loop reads CSGSEGQETQYF. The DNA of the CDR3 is TGCAGTGGGTCAGAAGGGCAAGAGACCCAGTACTTC.

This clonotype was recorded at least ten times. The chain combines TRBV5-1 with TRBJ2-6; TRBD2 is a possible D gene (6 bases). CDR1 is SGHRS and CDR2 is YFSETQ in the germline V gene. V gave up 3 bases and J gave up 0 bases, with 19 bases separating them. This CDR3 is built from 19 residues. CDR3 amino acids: CASSSEGSTGFSGANVLTF. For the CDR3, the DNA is TGCGCCAGCAGCTCGGAGGGGTCTACAGGATTCTCTGGGGCCAACGTCCTGACTTTC.

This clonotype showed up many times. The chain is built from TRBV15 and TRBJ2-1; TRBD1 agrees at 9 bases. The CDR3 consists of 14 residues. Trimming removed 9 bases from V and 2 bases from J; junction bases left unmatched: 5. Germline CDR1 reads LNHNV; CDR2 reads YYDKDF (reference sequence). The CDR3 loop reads CATGGQGPYNEQFF. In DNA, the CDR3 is TGTGCCACTGGGGGACAGGGCCCCTACAATGAGCAGTTCTTC.

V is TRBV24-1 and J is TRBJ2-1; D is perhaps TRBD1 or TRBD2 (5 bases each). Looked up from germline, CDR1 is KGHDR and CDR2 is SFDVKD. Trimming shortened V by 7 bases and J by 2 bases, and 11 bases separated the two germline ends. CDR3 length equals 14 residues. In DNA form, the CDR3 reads TGTGCCACCAGGAGGGGACCAGCCTACAATGAGCAGTTCTTC. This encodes CATRRGPAYNEQFF.

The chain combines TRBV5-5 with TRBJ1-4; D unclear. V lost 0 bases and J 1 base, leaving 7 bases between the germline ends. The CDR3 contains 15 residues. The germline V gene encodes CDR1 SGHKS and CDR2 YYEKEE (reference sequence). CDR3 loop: CASSLDWGTNEKLFF. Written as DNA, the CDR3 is TGTGCCAGCAGCTTGGACTGGGGAACTAATGAAAAACTGTTTTTT.

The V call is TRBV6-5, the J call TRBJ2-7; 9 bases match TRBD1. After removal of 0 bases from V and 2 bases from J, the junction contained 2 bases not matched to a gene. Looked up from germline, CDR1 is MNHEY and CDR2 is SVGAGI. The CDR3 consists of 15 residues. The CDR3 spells CASSYSDRGPYEQYF. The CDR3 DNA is TGTGCCAGCAGTTACTCGGACAGGGGACCCTACGAGCAGTACTTC.

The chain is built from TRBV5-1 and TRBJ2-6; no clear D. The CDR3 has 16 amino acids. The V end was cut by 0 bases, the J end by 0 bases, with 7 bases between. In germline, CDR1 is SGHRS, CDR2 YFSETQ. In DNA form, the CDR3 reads TGCGCCAGCAGCTTGGGTGTTAGCTCTGGGGCCAACGTCCTGACTTTC. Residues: CASSLGVSSGANVLTF.

CDR3 in DNA: TGCAGTGCTAGAGATAGGTTAGCCGCCTCCTACGAGCAGTACTTC. The encoded protein is CSARDRLAASYEQYF. The chain couples TRBV20-1 to TRBJ2-7, with unresolved D. In germline, CDR1 is DFQATT, CDR2 SNEGSKA (reference sequence). Trimming stripped 0 bases from V and 0 bases from J, with 12 bases between. CDR3 length equals 15 residues.

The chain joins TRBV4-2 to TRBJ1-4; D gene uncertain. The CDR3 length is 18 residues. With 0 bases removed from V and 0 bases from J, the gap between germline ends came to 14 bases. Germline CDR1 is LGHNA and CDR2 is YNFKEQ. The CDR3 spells CASSQEYFTGATNEKLFF. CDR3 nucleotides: TGTGCCAGCAGCCAAGAGTATTTTACGGGTGCAACTAATGAAAAACTGTTTTTT.